This T cell receptor (beta chain) was captured in a study of control samples from healthy donors and cancer patients. Assay used: immunoSEQ multiplex PCR; TCRdb lists only in-frame clones, some missing. The sample holds 120,000 or so clones, 88% seen once. Between the trimmed V and J ends, which lost 5 bases and 0 bases, there was a span of 12 bases. The CDR3 spans 14 residues. CDR1 and CDR2 from the germline V gene are SGHDT and YYEEEE. This clonotype was sampled from a woman aged 60 to 75 with lung cancer. The material sequenced was PBMCs. This chain connects TRBV5-6 to TRBJ2-7, with D possibly TRBD1 on 5 matching bases. The DNA of the CDR3 is TGTGCCAGCAGACCCGACAGCCTCTCCTACGAGCAGTACTTC. It specifies CASRPDSLSYEQYF.